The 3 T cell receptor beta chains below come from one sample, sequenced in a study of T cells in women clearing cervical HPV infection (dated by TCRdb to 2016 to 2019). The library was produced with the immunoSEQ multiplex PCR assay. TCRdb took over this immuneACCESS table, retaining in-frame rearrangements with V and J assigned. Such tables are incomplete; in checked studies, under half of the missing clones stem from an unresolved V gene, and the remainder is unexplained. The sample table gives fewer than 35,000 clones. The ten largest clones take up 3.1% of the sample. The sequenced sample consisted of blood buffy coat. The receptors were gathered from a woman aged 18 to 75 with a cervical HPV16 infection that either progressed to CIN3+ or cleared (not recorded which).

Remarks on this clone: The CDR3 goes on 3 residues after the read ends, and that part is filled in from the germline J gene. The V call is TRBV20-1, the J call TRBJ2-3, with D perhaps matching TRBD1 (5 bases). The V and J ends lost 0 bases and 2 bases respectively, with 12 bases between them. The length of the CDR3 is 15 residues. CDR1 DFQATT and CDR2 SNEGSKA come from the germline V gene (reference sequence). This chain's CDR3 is CSARDPRENTDTQYF. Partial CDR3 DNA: TGCAGTGCTAGAGATCCCAGGGAAAACACAGATACG.

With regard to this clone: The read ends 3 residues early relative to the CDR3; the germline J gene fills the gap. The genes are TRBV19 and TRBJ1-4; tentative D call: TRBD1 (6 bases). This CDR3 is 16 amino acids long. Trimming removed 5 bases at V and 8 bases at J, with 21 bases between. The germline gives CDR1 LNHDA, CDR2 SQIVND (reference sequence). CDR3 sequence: CASSSDVGHTYEKLFF. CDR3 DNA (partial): TGTGCCAGTAGTTCAGATGTGGGACACACATACGAAAAA.

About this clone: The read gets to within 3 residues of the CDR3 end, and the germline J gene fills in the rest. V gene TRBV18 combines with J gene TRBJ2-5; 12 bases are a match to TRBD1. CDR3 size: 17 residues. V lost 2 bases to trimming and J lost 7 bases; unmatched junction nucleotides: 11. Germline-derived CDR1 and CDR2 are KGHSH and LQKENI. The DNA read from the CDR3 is TGTGCCAGCTCACCAACCTCGGGACAGGGGGCTGCGGTGACC. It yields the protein CASSPTSGQGAAVT. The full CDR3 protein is CASSPTSGQGAAVTQYF.